This T cell receptor beta chain was retrieved from a study of shared clonotypes between healthy human individuals. At the level of the study: The donor pool was made up of two women and a few men aged 18 to 49.

Study-wide findings and caveats: About 5% of naive CD4 clonotypes were shared across several donors.

The authors loaded roughly 180 ng DNA, 30,000 to 35,000 T cell genomes, into sorted-subset replicate PCRs. TCRdb's copy holds only in-frame clones and misses some; the assay was immunoSEQ multiplex PCR. The sample carries under 2.5 million clones, approximately 90% recorded once. In regard to this clone: The target antigen is unknown.

The receptor was derived from a man between 18 and 35 years old in good health. Some clones in this sample may be carry-over from other donors' samples. Sequencing was performed on naive CD4+ T cells from PBMCs. The subset is: CD45RA+ positively selected.

The CDR3 loop reads CASSLGGWATEAFF. CDR3 DNA sequence: TGTGCCAGCAGCTTAGGTGGCTGGGCCACTGAAGCTTTCTTT. The chain links TRBV11-2 to TRBJ1-1; D is unresolved. The CDR3 runs 14 residues. The germline V gene encodes CDR1 SGHAT and CDR2 FQNNGV. The V gene lost 1 base and the J gene lost 4 bases, with 10 bases spanning the gap.